Below are 28 T cell receptor beta chains sequenced from a single sample in a study of blood T cell repertoires in COVID-19. The table came from immunoSEQ multiplex PCR; TCRdb's copy has only in-frame clones and leaves some out. The sample holds under 350,000 clones, 85% seen once. The sample consisted of peripheral blood. All receptors derive from a human donor in a cohort sampled during active COVID-19.

J is TRBJ1-4 and V is TRBV18; 8 bases are a match to TRBD1. Unmatched junction bases numbered 7, after V lost 3 bases and J lost 7 bases. There are 15 residues in the CDR3. The germline V gene encodes CDR1 KGHSH and CDR2 LQKENI. CDR3 residues: CASSPSGTGAEKLFF. CDR3 nucleotides: TGTGCCAGCTCACCCTCGGGGACAGGAGCTGAAAAACTGTTTTTT.

The chain combines TRBV10-3 with TRBJ1-1, with 11 bases that match TRBD1. V trimming: 4 bases; J trimming: 1 base; junction bases outside the gene matches: 2. Germline V gives CDR1 ENHRY, CDR2 SYGVKD. This CDR3 contains 15 residues. DNA of the CDR3: TGTGCCATCAGTGGGGGACAGGGGGGGAACACTGAAGCTTTCTTT. Translated: CAISGGQGGNTEAFF.

V gene TRBV6-5 combines with J gene TRBJ2-3; weak D call: TRBD2 (6 bases). The V end was cut by 4 bases, the J end by 4 bases, with 15 bases between. Germline V gene data show CDR1 as MNHEY and CDR2 as SVGAGI. The CDR3 has 15 amino acids. The DNA for the CDR3 is TGTGCCAGCAGTTCACGGGCGGGAAAGGCAGATACGCAGTATTTT. It is translated as CASSSRAGKADTQYF.

The chain employs TRBV5-1 and TRBJ2-7, with TRBD1 matching over 9 bases. This CDR3 has 17 residues. V lost 3 bases to trimming and J lost 1 base; unmatched junction nucleotides: 11. Germline CDR1 and CDR2: SGHRS and YFSETQ. CDR3 sequence: CASSSGQGRRSSYEQYF. CDR3 sequence (DNA): TGCGCCAGCAGCTCCGGACAGGGGCGCCGGTCGTCCTACGAGCAGTACTTC.

V and J are TRBV10-3 and TRBJ2-2; 8 bases line up with TRBD1. Unmatched junction bases numbered 4, after V lost 6 bases and J lost 1 base. Germline loops: CDR1 ENHRY, CDR2 SYGVKD. This CDR3 spans 15 amino acids. The CDR3 DNA follows: TGTGCCATCAGCACCGGGACAGGGAACACCGGGGAGCTGTTTTTT. It encodes CAISTGTGNTGELFF.

This sequence joins TRBV7-9 and TRBJ1-6; D may be TRBD1 (6 bases). V was shortened by 7 bases and J by 7 bases, with 11 bases between the two germline ends. Germline V CDR1 and CDR2: SEHNR, FQNEAQ (reference sequence). CDR3 length: 13 residues. The CDR3 spells CASTEQGNSPLHF. As DNA, the CDR3 is TGTGCCAGCACCGAACAGGGAAATTCACCCCTCCACTTT.

This clone was observed a few times. This rearrangement joins TRBV3-1 (or the pseudogene TRBV3-2) to TRBJ2-3; TRBD2 matches 9 bases. V shed 11 bases, J shed 6 bases, and the junction held 15 bases outside the gene matches. This CDR3 region has 15 residues. The germline gives CDR1 LGHDT, CDR2 YNNKEL (reference sequence). Here the CDR3 reads CAAGRLAAGWDTQYF. The CDR3 coding sequence is TGTGCCGCGGGTAGACTAGCGGCGGGTTGGGATACGCAGTATTTT.

The rearrangement links TRBV5-1 to TRBJ2-7, with D possibly TRBD1 on 6 matching bases. Trimming shortened V by 6 bases and J by 2 bases, and 18 bases separated the two germline ends. CDR1 is SGHRS and CDR2 is YFSETQ in the germline V gene. This CDR3 has 15 residues. The CDR3 loop reads CASKSGDTIPYEQYF. The CDR3 coding sequence is TGCGCCAGCAAGTCTGGGGACACAATACCCTACGAGCAGTACTTC.

The chain combines TRBV18 with TRBJ1-1; D call uncertain. V was pared by 1 base and J by 3 bases, with 12 bases between. This CDR3 is built from 15 residues. The germline CDR1 and CDR2 sequences are KGHSH and LQKENI. CDR3 amino acids: CASSPRAGQDTEAFF. CDR3 bases: TGTGCCAGCTCACCACGCGCAGGTCAGGACACTGAAGCTTTCTTT.

The chain combines TRBV5-5 with TRBJ2-3; D remains ambiguous. The germline V gene encodes CDR1 SGHKS and CDR2 YYEKEE (reference sequence). V dropped 4 bases and J dropped 3 bases, with 3 bases sitting between them. This CDR3 has 11 residues. Here the CDR3 DNA reads TGTGCCAGCAGCGAGACAGATACGCAGTATTTT. This gives the protein CASSETDTQYF.

V is TRBV11-3 and J is TRBJ2-7, with 12 nucleotides matching TRBD1. After removal of 1 base from V and 2 bases from J, the junction contained 6 bases not matched to a gene. CDR3 length: 17 residues. Germline CDR1 reads SGHNT; CDR2 reads YENEEA. The CDR3 loop is CASSLGRRDRGPYEQYF. CDR3 nucleotides: TGTGCCAGCAGCTTAGGTCGGAGGGACAGGGGGCCCTACGAGCAGTACTTC.

The rearrangement joins TRBV11-1 to TRBJ2-5; TRBD1 agrees at 8 bases. Germline assignment: CDR1 SGHAT and CDR2 FQDESV (reference sequence). The CDR3 runs 15 residues. After removal of 5 bases from V and 5 bases from J, the junction contained 10 bases not matched to a gene. CDR3 coding DNA: TGTGCCAGCAGCCCAGAGACAGGGGCCATCGAGACCCAGTACTTC. Translating gives CASSPETGAIETQYF.

The J gene is TRBJ1-5, the V gene TRBV6-1; D is perhaps TRBD1 (6 bases). The CDR3 is 16 residues long. The germline CDR1 and CDR2 sequences are MNHNS and SASEGT. Trimming stripped 0 bases from V and 8 bases from J, with 17 bases between. CDR3 nucleotides: TGTGCCAGCAGTGAAGCGCGTTGGGACATTCAGGAGCCCCAGCATTTT. Protein sequence: CASSEARWDIQEPQHF.

The chain employs TRBV5-4 and TRBJ1-3, with D possibly being TRBD1 (5 bases). The V end lost 2 bases, the J end lost 1 base, and 13 bases lay between the germline ends. This CDR3 region has 16 residues. Germline loops: CDR1 SGHNT, CDR2 YYREEE (reference sequence). The CDR3 sequence is CASSFWDSISGNTIYF. CDR3 bases: TGTGCCAGCAGCTTTTGGGACTCGATATCTGGAAACACCATATATTTT.

This clone was picked up a small number of times. The CDR3 sequence is CASGLVLGASGGAPQETQYF. CDR3 sequence (DNA): TGTGCTAGTGGTTTGGTCTTAGGGGCTAGCGGGGGGGCCCCCCAAGAGACCCAGTACTTC. The chain uses TRBV12-5 and TRBJ2-5; 12 bases align to TRBD2. The trim removed 0 bases at V and 1 base at J, leaving 12 bases unmatched. CDR1 and CDR2 from the germline V gene are LGHNT and FRNRAP. The length of the CDR3 is 20 residues.

This chain joins TRBV6-6 and TRBJ1-1, with D perhaps TRBD1 (6 bases). V lost 0 bases and J 2 bases, leaving 13 bases between the germline ends. The germline V gene has CDR1 MNHNY and CDR2 SVGAGI (reference sequence). The CDR3 sequence is 16 residues long. The chain's CDR3 is CASSYSKGQRNTEAFF. The CDR3 coding sequence is TGTGCCAGCAGTTACTCGAAAGGACAGAGAAACACTGAAGCTTTCTTT.

This clone was seen a handful of times. V usage is TRBV7-2 and J usage is TRBJ2-3, with a possible D match to TRBD2 (6 bases). V lost 5 bases and J lost 5, with 20 bases in between. CDR1 and CDR2 (germline): SGHTA, FQGNSA. CDR3 size: 16 residues. DNA of the CDR3: TGTGCCAGCAGCCCTACGGTGGGACTCGGTAAAGATACGCAGTATTTT. This codes for CASSPTVGLGKDTQYF.

This clone has a count of ten or more. CDR3 nucleotides: TGTGCCAGCAGCCCCGACACCGGGGAGCTGTTTTTT. Its translation is CASSPDTGELFF. The chain employs TRBV7-2 and TRBJ2-2, with D unclear. V dropped 5 bases and J dropped 3 bases, with 4 bases sitting between them. Germline V gene data show CDR1 as SGHTA and CDR2 as FQGNSA. The CDR3 contains 12 residues.

This chain links TRBV29-1 with TRBJ1-4; tentatively, D is TRBD1 (5 bases). Germline CDR1 and CDR2: SQVTM and ANQGSEA. The CDR3 is 13 residues long. CDR3 in amino acids: CALRGGSNEKLFF. The CDR3 bases are TGCGCTCTAAGGGGAGGCTCTAATGAAAAACTGTTTTTT.

This rearrangement joins TRBV27 to TRBJ1-2; no reliable D call. In germline, CDR1 is MNHEY, CDR2 SMNVEV (reference sequence). Trimming removed 10 bases at V and 8 bases at J, with 11 bases between. The CDR3 is 10 residues long. The CDR3 reads CATRYLGYTF. The CDR3 region has the DNA TGTGCCACTAGATATTTGGGCTACACCTTC.

CDR3 sequence reads: CASSSGSGGLVQETQYF. CDR3 DNA: TGTGCCAGTAGTTCAGGTAGCGGGGGGCTAGTCCAAGAGACCCAGTACTTC. V and J are TRBV19 and TRBJ2-5, with TRBD2 matching over 10 bases. CDR1 is LNHDA, CDR2 SQIVND, per germline (reference sequence). CDR3 length: 17 residues. J lost 1 base, V lost 5 bases, and 10 bases had no gene match. The full variable domain, with the rest looked up from reference TRBV19 and TRBJ2-5, is DGGITQSPKYLFRKEGQNVTLSCEQNLNHDAMYWYRQDPGQGLRLIYYSQIVNDFQKGDIAEGYSVSREKKESFPLTVTSAQKNPTAFYLCASSSGSGGLVQETQYFGPGTRLLVL.

The V gene is TRBV15, the J gene TRBJ1-2, with 10 bases identical to TRBD1. The ends lost 1 base at V and 5 bases at J; junction bases unmatched: 7. The length of the CDR3 is 16 residues. The V gene's germline CDR1 is LNHNV and CDR2 YYDKDF (reference sequence). The CDR3 sequence is CATSRGGTGVNYGYTF. As DNA, the CDR3 is TGTGCCACCAGCAGAGGGGGGACAGGGGTTAATTATGGCTACACCTTC.

The rearrangement uses TRBV3-1 (or the pseudogene TRBV3-2) and TRBJ1-2, with 9 bases that match TRBD1. Germline V gene lookup returns CDR1 LGHDT and CDR2 YNNKEL (reference sequence). V trimming: 4 bases; J trimming: 2 bases; junction bases outside the gene matches: 2. The length of the CDR3 is 14 residues. The CDR3 coding sequence is TGTGCCAGCAGCCTAGGGACAGGGAACTATGGCTACACCTTC. Encoded protein: CASSLGTGNYGYTF.

The chain has TRBV21-1 and TRBJ1-1. TRBV21-1 is a listed pseudogene. This CDR3 has 14 residues. The CDR3 here is CASSKVGGSTEAFF. In DNA, the CDR3 is TGTGCCAGCAGCAAAGTGGGGGGGAGCACTGAAGCTTTCTTT.

The rearrangement uses TRBV3-1 (or the pseudogene TRBV3-2) and TRBJ1-2; TRBD1 agrees at 7 bases. J lost 2 bases, V lost 6 bases, and 0 bases had no gene match. This CDR3 comprises 12 residues. The germline CDR1 and CDR2 sequences are LGHDT and YNNKEL (reference sequence). The CDR3: CASRTGNYGYTF. Written as DNA, the CDR3 is TGTGCCAGCAGGACAGGGAACTATGGCTACACCTTC.

The rearrangement uses TRBV18 and TRBJ1-2, with D possibly TRBD1 on 5 matching bases. Trimming took 2 bases from V and 4 from J, leaving 14 bases between them. The CDR3 runs 15 residues. Germline lookup yields CDR1 KGHSH and CDR2 LQKENI. The CDR3 DNA is TGTGCCAGCTCACCATCAACAGGCGATACCTATGGCTACACCTTC. This codes for CASSPSTGDTYGYTF.

V and J are TRBV4-1 and TRBJ1-3; D unclear. This CDR3 spans 13 amino acids. Looked up from germline, CDR1 is MGHRA and CDR2 is YSYEKL. CDR3 sequence: CVSGGKRKYTIYF. DNA of the CDR3: TGCGTAAGCGGTGGGAAAAGGAAGTACACCATATATTTT.

This chain connects TRBV12-3 or TRBV12-4 to TRBJ2-7, with D tentatively TRBD2 (5 bases). The CDR3 loop spans 13 amino acids. Trimming took off 4 bases at V and 6 bases at J, with 13 bases between the two ends. The CDR3 nucleotides read TGTGCCAGCAGTTCCGGACTGGTGGGCGAGCAGTACTTC. Translated, it gives CASSSGLVGEQYF.